This T cell receptor beta chain was sequenced in a study of blood T cell repertoires in COVID-19. This clone was recorded a few times. Here immunoSEQ multiplex PCR was the method, and the copy in TCRdb shows in-frame clones only, minus some. The sample has a few hundred thousand clones, 90% seen once. CDR3 length: 14 amino acids. Germline CDR1 is MNHEY and CDR2 is SVGAGI. The junction had 4 bases not matched to a gene; V was cut back by 6 bases and J by 4 bases. The chain recombines TRBV6-5 with TRBJ1-2; TRBD1 matches 11 bases. The sample taken for sequencing was peripheral blood. The TCR comes from a woman aged 25 to 45 with COVID-19, enrolled during active disease. CDR3 residues: CASRRTGGVYGYTF. CDR3 nucleotide sequence: TGTGCCAGCAGGCGGACAGGGGGCGTCTATGGCTACACCTTC.